The 32 T cell receptor beta chains given below trace back to one sample, sequenced in a study of blood T cell repertoires in COVID-19. Produced via immunoSEQ multiplex PCR; TCRdb's table is partial and in-frame only. This table has approximately 150,000 clones, over 70% appearing once. The sequenced sample consisted of peripheral blood. The receptors shown here come from a woman between 55 and 75 years old with acute or convalescent COVID-19.

The chain links TRBV28 to TRBJ2-2; a weak D match, TRBD2 (6 bases). V lost 1 base, J lost 7 bases, and 16 bases lay in between. The CDR3 runs 16 residues. Germline-derived CDR1 and CDR2 are MDHEN and SYDVKM. The CDR3 sequence is CASSLSLVGGIGELFF. The DNA for the CDR3 is TGTGCCAGCAGTTTATCCCTAGTTGGAGGGATCGGGGAGCTGTTTTTT.

V is TRBV6-6 and J is TRBJ1-2; 7 bases are shared with TRBD1. The CDR3 is made up of 14 amino acids. J gave up 2 bases and V 6 bases, and 6 bases lay outside the gene matches. Germline lookup yields CDR1 MNHNY and CDR2 SVGAGI (reference sequence). CDR3 sequence reads: CASRGRGQNYGYTF. The CDR3 DNA reads as TGTGCCAGCAGGGGAAGGGGACAGAACTATGGCTACACCTTC.

A note on this clone: Distinct nucleotide sequences in the sample also encode this CDR3. The V call is TRBV28, the J call TRBJ1-1, with a weak D call TRBD1 (6 bases). Trimming cost V 3 bases and J 5 bases, with 10 bases left between them. Germline CDR1 is MDHEN and CDR2 is SYDVKM. The CDR3 has 13 residues. CDR3 loop: CASSLTGRTEAFF. CDR3 sequence (DNA): TGTGCCAGCAGTTTGACAGGACGGACTGAAGCTTTCTTT.

The chain carries TRBV5-1 and TRBJ2-7, with TRBD2 identical over 7 bases. The length of the CDR3 is 14 residues. Trimming at V came to 0 bases and at J to 5 bases, leaving 5 bases not matched to a gene. The germline CDR1 and CDR2 sequences are SGHRS and YFSETQ. As DNA, the CDR3 is TGCGCCAGCAGCTTGGCAGCAGGGAGGGACGAGCAGTACTTC. Translating it yields CASSLAAGRDEQYF.

This chain uses TRBV27 with TRBJ2-7; TRBD2 matches at 7 bases. Germline V gene data show CDR1 as MNHEY and CDR2 as SMNVEV (reference sequence). This CDR3 spans 14 amino acids. V was pared by 4 bases and J by 5 bases, with 8 bases of the junction left unmatched. The CDR3 nucleotides read TGTGCCAGCAGTTGGGTCGGGAGGCTGGACGAGCAGTACTTC. This sequence encodes CASSWVGRLDEQYF.

The chain couples TRBV6-6 to TRBJ2-1, with 14 bases identical to TRBD2. The CDR3 is 19 amino acids. V shed 5 bases, J shed 3 bases, and the junction held 12 bases outside the gene matches. The germline gives CDR1 MNHNY, CDR2 SVGAGI (reference sequence). The CDR3 spells CASSQTSGRGKTHYNEQFF. For the CDR3, the DNA is TGTGCCAGCAGTCAGACTAGCGGGAGGGGAAAAACTCACTACAATGAGCAGTTCTTC.

The chain has TRBV23-1 and TRBJ1-5; D gene uncertain. TRBV23-1 falls under the ORF class, with uncertain function. Trimming shortened V by 6 bases and J by 4 bases, and 16 bases separated the two germline ends. The CDR3 covers 15 residues. The CDR3 region has the DNA TGCGCCAGCAGGCGAATCCCCCCTCTGAATCAGCCCCAGCATTTT. Its protein is CASRRIPPLNQPQHF.

On this clone itself: Sequence at one end of the junction differs from germline and may be a read error. The chain combines TRBV10-2 with TRBJ2-6, with 7 positions matching TRBD2. This CDR3 comprises 18 residues. Germline V gene lookup returns CDR1 WSHSY and CDR2 SAAADI. The CDR3 DNA follows: TGCGCCCGCAGTGGCCGGGGGGTGGCCTCCTCTGGGGCCAACGTCCTGACTTTC. Translated: CARSGRGVASSGANVLTF.

This clone has more than one count but fewer than ten. The chain has TRBV3-1 (or the pseudogene TRBV3-2) and TRBJ2-7; D is unresolved. The V and J ends lost 5 bases and 0 bases respectively, with 11 bases between them. Germline CDR1 and CDR2: LGHDT and YNNKEL (reference sequence). The CDR3 consists of 14 residues. CDR3 coding DNA: TGTGCCAGCAGCTTCCACGGTTCCTCCTACGAGCAGTACTTC. The encoded protein is CASSFHGSSYEQYF.

V and J are TRBV5-1 and TRBJ2-1; weak D call: TRBD2 (5 bases). The V gene's germline CDR1 is SGHRS and CDR2 YFSETQ. V was pared by 0 bases and J by 0 bases, with 13 bases between. The CDR3 length is 17 residues. CDR3: CASSLEFPSSSYNEQFF. CDR3 bases: TGCGCCAGCAGCTTGGAATTCCCTAGCAGCTCCTACAATGAGCAGTTCTTC.

The chain uses TRBV5-1 and TRBJ2-5; 10 bases are a match to TRBD1. The length of the CDR3 is 16 residues. V gave up 2 bases and J gave up 1 base; unmatched junction bases: 5. From germline, CDR1 is SGHRS and CDR2 YFSETQ. Written as DNA, the CDR3 is TGCGCCAGCAGCTTCGGGGACAGGGGCTTCCAAGAGACCCAGTACTTC. The encoded protein is CASSFGDRGFQETQYF.

This clone was observed a few times. This chain uses TRBV9 with TRBJ2-1, with a weak D call TRBD2 (5 bases). The germline V and J ends were trimmed by 5 bases and 7 bases, with 16 bases remaining between them. Germline V gene sequence: CDR1 SGDLS, CDR2 YYNGEE. The CDR3 contains 14 residues. The DNA of the CDR3 is TGTGCCAGCAGTATTACCGTGGAGGTTAATGAGCAGTTCTTC. It yields the protein CASSITVEVNEQFF.

The chain carries TRBV5-6 and TRBJ2-7; D gene uncertain. The V end lost 6 bases, the J end lost 0 bases, and 16 bases lay between the germline ends. There are 15 residues in the CDR3. Germline CDR1 reads SGHDT; CDR2 reads YYEEEE. This chain's CDR3 is CASTFTGLSSYEQYF. The CDR3 DNA is TGTGCCAGCACCTTTACGGGTCTGAGCTCCTACGAGCAGTACTTC.

The chain employs TRBV21-1 and TRBJ2-1; the D call TRBD2 from the table was never checked on the DNA. TRBV21-1 is annotated as a pseudogene. The CDR3 runs to 16 residues. CDR3 bases: TGTGCCAGCAGCAAAGCGCCTAGTGGCAGGAGGAATGAGCAGTTCTTC. This gives the protein CASSKAPSGRRNEQFF.

V gene TRBV7-9 combines with J gene TRBJ2-7; 7 bases agree with TRBD1. The CDR3 has 13 residues. V gave up 3 bases and J gave up 5 bases; unmatched junction bases: 4. Germline lookup yields CDR1 SEHNR and CDR2 FQNEAQ (reference sequence). The CDR3 loop reads CASSFSDRDEQYF. CDR3 DNA: TGTGCCAGCAGCTTTTCCGACAGGGACGAGCAGTACTTC.

The rearrangement uses TRBV28 and TRBJ1-6, with a tentative D call TRBD1 (6 bases). CDR3 length: 15 residues. The germline gives CDR1 MDHEN, CDR2 SYDVKM. Between the trimmed V and J ends, which lost 5 bases and 6 bases, there was a span of 14 bases. CDR3 coding DNA: TGTGCCAGCAGTACCGGACAGAGGCTTAATTCACCCCTCCACTTT. This gives the protein CASSTGQRLNSPLHF.

V gene TRBV4-2 combines with J gene TRBJ2-3; TRBD2 matches at 12 bases. Germline values: CDR1 LGHNA, CDR2 YNFKEQ. Trimming at V came to 4 bases and at J to 1 base, leaving 12 bases not matched to a gene. This CDR3 has 19 amino acids. DNA of the CDR3: TGTGCCAGCAGCCCAAGAGGTCTAGCGGGAGGGCTGGGCACAGATACGCAGTATTTT. It yields the protein CASSPRGLAGGLGTDTQYF.

The CDR3 sequence: CASSWSQGSYEQYF. For the CDR3, the DNA is TGCGCCAGCAGCTGGAGTCAGGGGAGCTACGAGCAGTACTTC. V usage is TRBV5-1 and J usage is TRBJ2-7; D is possibly TRBD1 (6 bases). This CDR3 has 14 amino acids. The ends were cut back, 3 bases at V and 3 bases at J, with 13 bases in the middle. The germline CDR1 and CDR2 sequences are SGHRS and YFSETQ. The full variable domain, completed using reference TRBV5-1 and TRBJ2-7, is KAGVTQTPRYLIKTRGQQVTLSCSPISGHRSVSWYQQTPGQGLQFLFEYFSETQRNKGNFPGRFSGRQFSNSRSEMNVSTLELGDSALYLCASSWSQGSYEQYFGPGTRLTVT.

CDR3 coding DNA: TGTGCCAGCAGCTGGGACAGGGGATTGGTCTACGAGCAGTACTTC. Its translation: CASSWDRGLVYEQYF. J is TRBJ2-7 and V is TRBV11-2; 10 nucleotides align to TRBD1. CDR3 length: 15 residues. Germline V gene lookup returns CDR1 SGHAT and CDR2 FQNNGV. With V trimmed by 4 bases and J by 3 bases, 6 bases remained unmatched.

The rearrangement links TRBV5-1 to TRBJ2-2; 12 bases fit TRBD2. The CDR3 has 17 amino acids. V was pared by 0 bases and J by 7 bases, with 7 bases of the junction left unmatched. Germline lookup yields CDR1 SGHRS and CDR2 YFSETQ. This chain's CDR3 is CASSLELAGGRSGELFF. CDR3 DNA: TGCGCCAGCAGCTTGGAACTAGCGGGAGGACGTAGCGGGGAGCTGTTTTTT.

This chain connects TRBV11-3 to TRBJ2-3; TRBD2 matches at 10 bases. Germline assignment: CDR1 SGHNT and CDR2 YENEEA. The CDR3 sequence is 17 residues long. J was trimmed by 1 base and V by 1 base; bases with no gene match: 5. CDR3 loop: CASSLGLAGAGTDTQYF. The CDR3, as DNA: TGTGCCAGCAGCTTAGGGCTAGCGGGAGCGGGCACAGATACGCAGTATTTT.

The CDR3 DNA follows: TGTGCCAGCAGTGACGGGTATGGCTACACCTTC. As protein: CASSDGYGYTF. V and J are TRBV25-1 and TRBJ1-2; D gene uncertain. This CDR3 has 11 amino acids. Germline V CDR1 and CDR2: MGHDK, SYGVNS. Trimming removed 3 bases from V and 5 bases from J, with 4 bases in between.

The rearrangement links TRBV9 to TRBJ1-6, with TRBD1 matching 8 bases. The CDR3 covers 15 residues. Trimming took 4 bases from V and 7 from J; bases not matched to a gene: 7. The germline V gene encodes CDR1 SGDLS and CDR2 YYNGEE. The CDR3: CASSRTGTGNSPLHF. The CDR3 DNA is TGTGCCAGCAGCAGAACCGGGACAGGCAATTCACCCCTCCACTTT.

This clone has just a few counts. This chain joins TRBV11-1 and TRBJ2-7; D remains ambiguous. The CDR3 loop spans 14 amino acids. Trimming shortened V by 3 bases and J by 3 bases, and 12 bases separated the two germline ends. The germline V gene has CDR1 SGHAT and CDR2 FQDESV (reference sequence). CDR3 coding DNA: TGTGCCAGCAGCTTGAGCCGATTGAGCTACGAGCAGTACTTC. Amino acids: CASSLSRLSYEQYF.

V and J are TRBV21-1 and TRBJ2-7; the table calls TRBD1, which could not be checked here. TRBV21-1 has pseudogene status. The CDR3 sequence is 17 residues long. The CDR3 DNA is TGTGCCAGCAGCACACAAAAAACAGGGGGCAAGAGAAACGAGCAGTACTTC. Protein product: CASSTQKTGGKRNEQYF.

This clone was observed a single time. The chain employs TRBV24-1 and TRBJ2-3; 10 positions match TRBD2. This CDR3 region has 13 residues. Germline V gene lookup returns CDR1 KGHDR and CDR2 SFDVKD. J gave up 7 bases and V 10 bases, and 7 bases lay outside the gene matches. The CDR3 nucleotides read TGTGCCACGAGCGGGAGGGGGTCCAATACGCAGTATTTT. This sequence encodes CATSGRGSNTQYF.

The CDR3 sequence is CASSQTSGGYNEQFF. The CDR3 nucleotides are TGTGCCAGTAGCCAGACTAGCGGGGGGTACAATGAGCAGTTCTTC. The J gene is TRBJ2-1, the V gene TRBV19, with 13 bases lining up with TRBD2. The V and J ends lost 6 bases and 4 bases, in that order; junction bases with no gene match: 3. The CDR3 runs to 15 residues. Germline CDR1 is LNHDA and CDR2 is SQIVND (reference sequence). The full variable domain, its missing parts supplied by reference TRBV19 and TRBJ2-1, is DGGITQSPKYLFRKEGQNVTLSCEQNLNHDAMYWYRQDPGQGLRLIYYSQIVNDFQKGDIAEGYSVSREKKESFPLTVTSAQKNPTAFYLCASSQTSGGYNEQFFGPGTRLTVL.

The chain employs TRBV11-3 and TRBJ2-2, with TRBD1 identical over 7 bases. This CDR3 comprises 15 residues. Looked up from germline, CDR1 is SGHNT and CDR2 is YENEEA. V was pared by 4 bases and J by 0 bases, with 2 bases of the junction left unmatched. The CDR3 spells CASSSGQANTGELFF. CDR3 DNA: TGTGCCAGCAGCTCAGGACAGGCGAACACCGGGGAGCTGTTTTTT.

In this sample, this clone turned up a few times. The junction does not match germline at one end; this may be a read error. The chain joins TRBV7-7 to TRBJ2-1; 8 nucleotides match TRBD2. Germline V gene sequence: CDR1 SSHAT, CDR2 FNYEAQ (reference sequence). The CDR3 length is 18 residues. CDR3 protein: CASSLAGPGLGTYNEQFF. CDR3 in DNA: TGTGCTAGCAGCTTAGCGGGACCGGGACTAGGTACATACAATGAGCAGTTCTTC.

The chain couples TRBV15 to TRBJ2-7, with 11 bases that match TRBD2. Germline values: CDR1 LNHNV, CDR2 YYDKDF (reference sequence). The CDR3 runs 15 residues. After removal of 3 bases from V and 4 bases from J, the junction contained 5 bases not matched to a gene. The CDR3 protein is CATSSHGTSGYEQYF. CDR3 sequence (DNA): TGTGCCACCAGCAGCCACGGGACTAGCGGTTACGAGCAGTACTTC.

V is TRBV5-1 and J is TRBJ2-3, with 9 bases identical to TRBD2. V lost 3 bases and J lost 3; bases outside the gene matches: 5. The CDR3 spans 15 residues. Germline CDR1 SGHRS, CDR2 YFSETQ. CDR3 DNA sequence: TGCGCCAGCAGCTACTATAGCGGGAGAACAGATACGCAGTATTTT. Translating gives CASSYYSGRTDTQYF.

V gene TRBV27 combines with J gene TRBJ2-1; D is perhaps TRBD2 (6 bases). The germline gives CDR1 MNHEY, CDR2 SMNVEV (reference sequence). This CDR3 has 14 residues. Trimming removed 5 bases from V and 12 bases from J, with 20 bases in between. CDR3: CASSLPRDSPRQFF. The CDR3, as DNA: TGTGCCAGCAGTCTACCGCGGGACTCCCCACGGCAGTTCTTC.